A single sample gave rise to the 16 T cell receptor beta chains below, sequenced in a study of Ad26.COV2.S vaccination and SARS-CoV-2 variants (dated by TCRdb to the early 2020s). What this sample's treatment or condition label stands for: approximately 18 received Ad26.COV2.S at low or high dose, single or two shots; roughly five received placebo; per-sample allocation not given. For vaccine and placebo recipients, repertoires were sequenced using samples collected on day 63 after the first injection. To prepare the library, the immunoSEQ multiplex PCR assay was applied. The table comes from immuneACCESS by way of TCRdb, which keeps in-frame sequences with V and J called. Part of the clones is missing from these tables; in studies checked, under half for an unresolved V gene and the rest for unknown reasons. This sample is represented by about 390,000 clones; about 85% of them were singletons. Of the sample, 3.5% is held by the ten largest clones.

The source was peripheral blood, collected in a trial of Ad26.COV2.S vaccine versus placebo. The receptors stem from a person aged 18-65 years who received the Ad26.COV2.S COVID-19 vaccine or a placebo.

The V gene is TRBV7-2, the J gene TRBJ2-3; D uncertain. V lost 5 bases, J lost 1 base, and 16 bases lay in between. Germline-derived CDR1 and CDR2 are SGHTA and FQGNSA. The CDR3 spans 16 residues. In nucleotides, the CDR3 is TGTGCCAGCAGCCTGGGTGGTTCACTGGGCACAGATACGCAGTATTTT. Translated, it gives CASSLGGSLGTDTQYF.

The rearrangement joins TRBV5-4 to TRBJ1-6; D uncertain. V was trimmed by 2 bases and J by 8 bases, leaving 11 bases between them. Germline V CDR1 and CDR2: SGHNT, YYREEE (reference sequence). This CDR3 is built from 14 residues. CDR3: CASSFAGKDSPLHF. The CDR3 DNA reads TGTGCCAGCAGCTTTGCGGGGAAGGATTCACCCCTCCACTTT.

V and J are TRBV6-5 and TRBJ1-6; possible D gene TRBD1, 5 bases. CDR3 length: 14 amino acids. V shed 5 bases and J shed 5 bases, with 10 bases lying between them. Germline V gives CDR1 MNHEY, CDR2 SVGAGI. This chain's CDR3 is CASSQDNHNSPLHF. CDR3 DNA sequence: TGTGCCAGCAGTCAGGACAATCATAATTCACCCCTCCACTTT.

This clone was seen once. The CDR3 DNA reads as TGCGCCAGCAGTCCAGACAGGGGCTATGGCTACACCTTC. The encoded protein is CASSPDRGYGYTF. The chain has TRBV4-3 and TRBJ1-2; 8 nucleotides match TRBD1. V lost 6 bases and J lost 4; bases outside the gene matches: 4. Germline lookup yields CDR1 LGHNA and CDR2 YSLEER. The CDR3 is made up of 13 amino acids.

J is TRBJ1-5 and V is TRBV20-1; D call uncertain. Germline V gene lookup returns CDR1 DFQATT and CDR2 SNEGSKA (reference sequence). Trimming cost V 3 bases and J 0 bases, with 12 bases left between them. The CDR3 extends over 15 amino acids. The CDR3 loop reads CSASRTGYSNQPQHF. The CDR3 coding sequence is TGCAGTGCTAGTAGAACCGGGTATAGCAATCAGCCCCAGCATTTT.

The chain joins TRBV25-1 to TRBJ1-1; D is possibly TRBD1 (6 bases). The CDR3 has 16 residues. Trimming took 4 bases from V and 0 from J, leaving 15 bases between them. CDR1 is MGHDK and CDR2 is SYGVNS in the germline V gene. The CDR3 coding sequence is TGTGCCAGCAGTGGGTCAGAGGGGGGCCTGAACACTGAAGCTTTCTTT. Translation: CASSGSEGGLNTEAFF.

The genes are TRBV5-1 and TRBJ1-1; a possible D gene is TRBD1 (6 bases). V lost 4 bases and J 0 bases, leaving 16 bases between the germline ends. The CDR3 spans 16 residues. The germline gives CDR1 SGHRS, CDR2 YFSETQ. The CDR3 here is CASSLGHSKLNTEAFF. The CDR3 nucleotides are TGCGCCAGCAGCCTGGGACATTCCAAGCTGAACACTGAAGCTTTCTTT.

CDR3 DNA sequence: TGCGCCAGCAGCCCCTTTTATGTTAACACTGAAGCTTTCTTT. Its translation is CASSPFYVNTEAFF. The V call is TRBV5-1, the J call TRBJ1-1, with D unclear. The CDR3 loop spans 14 amino acids. V lost 4 bases to trimming and J lost 2 bases, with 12 bases between them. Looked up from germline, CDR1 is SGHRS and CDR2 is YFSETQ.

The V and J genes are TRBV6-5 and TRBJ1-5, with 9 bases that match TRBD1. The CDR3 consists of 15 residues. The trim removed 9 bases at V and 5 bases at J, leaving 11 bases unmatched. The germline V gene encodes CDR1 MNHEY and CDR2 SVGAGI. The CDR3 coding sequence is TGTGCCAGTAGACCCGGGACAGGGTACCATCAGCCCCAGCATTTT. This sequence encodes CASRPGTGYHQPQHF.

The J gene is TRBJ2-7, the V gene TRBV30; D gene ambiguous. CDR3 size: 12 residues. V was shortened by 5 bases and J by 3 bases, with 11 bases between the two germline ends. Germline CDR1 and CDR2: GTSNPN and SVGIG (reference sequence). CDR3 nucleotides: TGTGCCTGGGGTCATGTGGGCTACGAGCAGTACTTC. Protein sequence: CAWGHVGYEQYF.

This chain links TRBV18 with TRBJ2-5; 11 bases match TRBD2. Germline V lookup: CDR1 KGHSH, CDR2 LQKENI. This CDR3 contains 15 residues. After removal of 4 bases from V and 5 bases from J, the junction contained 6 bases not matched to a gene. CDR3 region: CASSRLAGQRETQYF. Written as DNA, the CDR3 is TGTGCCAGCTCACGACTAGCGGGGCAGCGGGAGACCCAGTACTTC.

The CDR3 region is CASSLQGPGQGSGSTEAFF. CDR3 coding DNA: TGTGCCAGCAGCTTACAAGGACCGGGACAGGGAAGTGGGAGCACTGAAGCTTTCTTT. The chain recombines TRBV7-2 with TRBJ1-1; 9 bases are shared with TRBD1. V lost 2 bases and J lost 4; bases outside the gene matches: 17. This CDR3 is 19 amino acids long. Germline CDR1 is SGHTA and CDR2 is FQGNSA.

The V gene is TRBV11-2, the J gene TRBJ2-7, with TRBD2 matching 7 bases. V was clipped by 3 bases and J by 0 bases; unmatched bases: 8. CDR3 length: 16 residues. The germline V gene encodes CDR1 SGHAT and CDR2 FQNNGV. The CDR3 region is CASSLGGKASSYEQYF. As DNA, the CDR3 is TGTGCCAGCAGCTTGGGGGGGAAGGCTAGCTCCTACGAGCAGTACTTC.

The chain carries TRBV6-5 and TRBJ2-1, with TRBD1 as a possible D gene (5 bases). Germline CDR1 is MNHEY and CDR2 is SVGAGI. V shed 4 bases and J shed 4 bases, with 8 bases lying between them. This CDR3 contains 13 residues. This chain's CDR3 is CASSWTTYNEQFF. CDR3 in DNA: TGTGCCAGCAGTTGGACAACTTACAATGAGCAGTTCTTC.

This chain joins TRBV15 and TRBJ1-4; unclear D gene. Per germline, CDR1 LNHNV and CDR2 YYDKDF (reference sequence). The CDR3 is 13 residues long. V was trimmed by 0 bases and J by 7 bases, leaving 6 bases between them. CDR3 amino acids: CATSRDKREKLFF. DNA for the CDR3: TGTGCCACCAGCAGAGACAAGCGTGAAAAACTGTTTTTT. Supplemented by reference TRBV15 and TRBJ1-4, the full variable domain reads DAMVIQNPRYQVTQFGKPVTLSCSQTLNHNVMYWYQQKSSQAPKLLFHYYDKDFNNEADTPDNFQSRRPNTSFCFLDIRSPGLGDTAMYLCATSRDKREKLFFGSGTQLSVL.

This clone appeared a single time. The chain uses TRBV5-4 and TRBJ2-1, with D perhaps matching TRBD2 (6 bases). V was trimmed by 4 bases and J by 0 bases, leaving 17 bases between them. The CDR3 contains 17 residues. Germline V gene data show CDR1 as SGHNT and CDR2 as YYREEE (reference sequence). In DNA form, the CDR3 reads TGTGCCAGCAGCCACGGCGGGAACACGGCCTCCTACAATGAGCAGTTCTTC. Translation: CASSHGGNTASYNEQFF.